This TCR beta chain was obtained from a study of blood T cell repertoires in COVID-19. Patients at the Seattle site were enrolled during active infection and followed longitudinally. The assay was immunoSEQ multiplex PCR, and TCRdb's table has in-frame clones only and misses some. Among 150,000 to 200,000 clones, roughly 88% were seen once, and the ten largest hold 4.5% to 5%. The V gene's germline CDR1 is SGHNT and CDR2 YENEEA. The J segment lost 3 bases and the V segment lost 5 bases, leaving 6 bases of the junction unmatched. The CDR3 is 14 residues long. The sequence derives from a man younger than 35 with COVID-19, enrolled during active disease. The rearrangement links TRBV11-3 to TRBJ2-7, with 8 bases aligning to TRBD2. The source material was peripheral blood. CDR3 bases: TGTGCCAGCAGCCCGGGGGGGTTGGGCTACGAGCAGTACTTC. It yields the protein CASSPGGLGYEQYF.